Below, one T cell receptor beta chain is given with its context. Its antigen is not known. The source of the sample is a study of cytomegalovirus exposure and HLA in healthy donors. About the research overall: A prior study identified approximately 120 million unique TCR beta sequences from about 200 million T cells.

Germline lookup yields CDR1 SGHRS and CDR2 YFSETQ. The length of the CDR3 is 17 residues. V gave up 2 bases and J gave up 0 bases, with 16 bases separating them. The primer mix had 60 Vbeta and 13 Jbeta primers. Profiling relied on immunoSEQ multiplex PCR, and the TCRdb table lists in-frame clones only, not all of them. This sample has over 110,000 clones, with about 80% found just once. Findings and limits, study-wide: Reports state that TCR beta sequences accurately predicted most subjects' HLA-A and HLA-B alleles.

The sequence came from a man aged 35 to 55 in good health and CMV-seronegative. V and J are TRBV5-1 and TRBJ2-3; D gene ambiguous. The material sequenced was PBMCs. The CDR3 sequence is CASSFPRDSSSTDTQYF. CDR3 coding DNA: TGCGCCAGCAGCTTCCCCCGAGACTCCTCAAGCACAGATACGCAGTATTTT.